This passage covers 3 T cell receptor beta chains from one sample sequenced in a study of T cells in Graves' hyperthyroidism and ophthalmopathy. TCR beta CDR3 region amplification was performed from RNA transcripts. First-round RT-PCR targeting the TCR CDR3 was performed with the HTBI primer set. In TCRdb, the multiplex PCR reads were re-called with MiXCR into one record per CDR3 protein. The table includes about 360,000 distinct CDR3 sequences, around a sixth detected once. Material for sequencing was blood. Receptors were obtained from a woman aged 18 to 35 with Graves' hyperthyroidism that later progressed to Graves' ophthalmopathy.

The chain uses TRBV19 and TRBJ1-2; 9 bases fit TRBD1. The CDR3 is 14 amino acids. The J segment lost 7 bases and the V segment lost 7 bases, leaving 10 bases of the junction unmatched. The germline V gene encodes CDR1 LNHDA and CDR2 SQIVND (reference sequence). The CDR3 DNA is TGTGCCAGTACGTATCAGGACAGGGGCTCTGGCTACACCTTC. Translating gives CASTYQDRGSGYTF.

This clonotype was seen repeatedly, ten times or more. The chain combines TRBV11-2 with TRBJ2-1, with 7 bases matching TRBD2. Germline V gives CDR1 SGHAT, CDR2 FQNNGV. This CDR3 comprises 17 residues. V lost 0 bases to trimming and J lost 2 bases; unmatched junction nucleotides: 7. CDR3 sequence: CASSLDASGLTYNEQFF. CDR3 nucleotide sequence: TGTGCCAGCAGCTTAGATGCTAGCGGTCTTACCTACAATGAGCAGTTCTTC.

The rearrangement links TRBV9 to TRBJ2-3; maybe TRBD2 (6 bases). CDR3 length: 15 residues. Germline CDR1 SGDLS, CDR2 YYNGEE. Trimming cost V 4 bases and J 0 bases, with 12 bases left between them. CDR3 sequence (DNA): TGTGCCAGCAGCCCCGACGGGGGAAGCACAGATACGCAGTATTTT. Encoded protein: CASSPDGGSTDTQYF.